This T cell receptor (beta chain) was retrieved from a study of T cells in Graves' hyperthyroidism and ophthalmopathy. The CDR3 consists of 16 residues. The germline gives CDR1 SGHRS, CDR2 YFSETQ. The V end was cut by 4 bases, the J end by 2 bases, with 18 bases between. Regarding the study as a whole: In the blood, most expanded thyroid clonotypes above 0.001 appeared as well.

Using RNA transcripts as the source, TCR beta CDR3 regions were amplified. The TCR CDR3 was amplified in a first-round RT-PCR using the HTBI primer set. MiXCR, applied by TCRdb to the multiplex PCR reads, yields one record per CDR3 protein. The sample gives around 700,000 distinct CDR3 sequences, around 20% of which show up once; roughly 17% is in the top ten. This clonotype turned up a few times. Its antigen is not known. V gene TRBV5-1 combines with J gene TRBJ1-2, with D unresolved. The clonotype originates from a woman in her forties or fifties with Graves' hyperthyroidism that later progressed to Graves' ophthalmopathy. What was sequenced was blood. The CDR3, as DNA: TGCGCCAGCAGCCCCGACGGATCTGGGTCCAACTATGGCTACACCTTC. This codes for CASSPDGSGSNYGYTF.